This T cell receptor beta chain originates from a study of blood T cell repertoires in COVID-19. Unmatched junction bases numbered 9, after V lost 10 bases and J lost 6 bases. The CDR3 is 15 amino acids. Germline assignment: CDR1 LNHDA and CDR2 SQIVND (reference sequence). In the source study's methods: Reference gene primers were amplified, and this amplification served to estimate nucleated cell counts. TCRdb's copy holds only in-frame clones and misses some; the assay was immunoSEQ multiplex PCR. The V and J calls and clone size were taken over from that table, and D and trimming were inferred from the DNA. The sample has around 470,000 clones; roughly 89% are singletons.

This receptor was identified in a young man with COVID-19, enrolled during active disease. The source material was peripheral blood. The chain joins TRBV19 to TRBJ2-2; 12 bases align to TRBD2. The CDR3 protein is CATTGLAGSAGELFF. In nucleotides, the CDR3 is TGTGCCACCACGGGACTAGCGGGTTCGGCCGGGGAGCTGTTTTTT.